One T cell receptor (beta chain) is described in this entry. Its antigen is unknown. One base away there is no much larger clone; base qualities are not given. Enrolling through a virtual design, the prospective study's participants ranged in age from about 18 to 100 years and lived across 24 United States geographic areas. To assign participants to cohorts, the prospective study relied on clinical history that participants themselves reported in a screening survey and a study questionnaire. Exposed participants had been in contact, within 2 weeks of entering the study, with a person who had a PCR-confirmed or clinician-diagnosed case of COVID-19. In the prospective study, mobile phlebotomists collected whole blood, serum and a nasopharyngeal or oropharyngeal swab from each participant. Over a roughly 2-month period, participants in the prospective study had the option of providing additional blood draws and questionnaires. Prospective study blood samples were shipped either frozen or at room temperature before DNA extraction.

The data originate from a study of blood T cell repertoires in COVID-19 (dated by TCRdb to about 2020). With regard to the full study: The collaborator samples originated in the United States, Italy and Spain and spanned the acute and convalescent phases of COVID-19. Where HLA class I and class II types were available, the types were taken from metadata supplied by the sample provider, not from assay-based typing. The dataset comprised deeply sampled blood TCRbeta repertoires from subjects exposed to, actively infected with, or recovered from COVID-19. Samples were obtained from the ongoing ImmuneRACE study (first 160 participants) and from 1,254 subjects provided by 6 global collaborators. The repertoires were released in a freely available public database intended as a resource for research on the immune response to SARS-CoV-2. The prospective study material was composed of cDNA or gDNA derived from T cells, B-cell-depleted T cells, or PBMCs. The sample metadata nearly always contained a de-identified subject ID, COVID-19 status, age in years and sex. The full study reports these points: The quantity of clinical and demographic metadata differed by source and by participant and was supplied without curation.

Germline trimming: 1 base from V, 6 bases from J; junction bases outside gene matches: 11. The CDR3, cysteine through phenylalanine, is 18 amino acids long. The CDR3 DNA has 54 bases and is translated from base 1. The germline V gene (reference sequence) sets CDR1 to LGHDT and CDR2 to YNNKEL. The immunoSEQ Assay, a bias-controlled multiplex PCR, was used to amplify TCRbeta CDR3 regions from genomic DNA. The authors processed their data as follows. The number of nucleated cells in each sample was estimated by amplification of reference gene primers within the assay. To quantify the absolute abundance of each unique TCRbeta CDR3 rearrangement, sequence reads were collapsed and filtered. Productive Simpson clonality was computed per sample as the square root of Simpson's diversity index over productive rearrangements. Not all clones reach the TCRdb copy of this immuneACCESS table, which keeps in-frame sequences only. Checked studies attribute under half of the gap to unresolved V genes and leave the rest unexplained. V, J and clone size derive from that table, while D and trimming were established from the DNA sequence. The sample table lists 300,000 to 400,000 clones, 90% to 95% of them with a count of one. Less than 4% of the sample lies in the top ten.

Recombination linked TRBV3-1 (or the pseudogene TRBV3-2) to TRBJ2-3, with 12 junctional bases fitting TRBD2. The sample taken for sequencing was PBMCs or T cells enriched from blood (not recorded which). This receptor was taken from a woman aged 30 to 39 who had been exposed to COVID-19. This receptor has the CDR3 CASSQVGGLAGRGDTQYF. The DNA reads TGTGCCAGCAGCCAAGTGGGAGGACTAGCGGGGCGGGGGGATACGCAGTATTTT.